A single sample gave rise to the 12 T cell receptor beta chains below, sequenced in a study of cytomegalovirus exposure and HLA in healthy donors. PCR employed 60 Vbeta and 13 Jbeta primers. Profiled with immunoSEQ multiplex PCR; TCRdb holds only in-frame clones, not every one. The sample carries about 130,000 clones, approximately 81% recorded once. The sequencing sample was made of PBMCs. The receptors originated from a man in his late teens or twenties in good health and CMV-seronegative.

CDR3 nucleotide sequence: TGTGCCAGCAGCCTCACAGACTCCGGGGGGGCCGTTGCAGATACGCAGTATTTT. It specifies CASSLTDSGGAVADTQYF. This chain links TRBV9 with TRBJ2-3; TRBD2 matches at 8 bases. CDR1 is SGDLS and CDR2 is YYNGEE in the germline V gene. J lost 4 bases, V lost 4 bases, and 17 bases had no gene match. The CDR3 totals 18 residues.

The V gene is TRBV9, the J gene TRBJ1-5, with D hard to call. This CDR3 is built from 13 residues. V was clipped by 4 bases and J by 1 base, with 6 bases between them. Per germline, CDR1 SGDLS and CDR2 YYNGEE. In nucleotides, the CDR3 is TGTGCCAGCAGCCCCTTCAGCAATCAGCCCCAGCATTTT. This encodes CASSPFSNQPQHF.

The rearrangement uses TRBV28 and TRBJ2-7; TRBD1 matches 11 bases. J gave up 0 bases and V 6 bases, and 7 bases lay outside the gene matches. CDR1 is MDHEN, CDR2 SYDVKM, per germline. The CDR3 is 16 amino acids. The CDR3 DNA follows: TGTGCCAGCAGGCGCCATGGGACAGGGGGCTCCTACGAGCAGTACTTC. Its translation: CASRRHGTGGSYEQYF. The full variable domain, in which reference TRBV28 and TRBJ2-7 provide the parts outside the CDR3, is DVKVTQSSRYLVKRTGEKVFLECVQDMDHENMFWYRQDPGLGLRLIYFSYDVKMKEKGDIPEGYSVSREKKERFSLILESASTNQTSMYLCASRRHGTGGSYEQYFGPGTRLTVT.

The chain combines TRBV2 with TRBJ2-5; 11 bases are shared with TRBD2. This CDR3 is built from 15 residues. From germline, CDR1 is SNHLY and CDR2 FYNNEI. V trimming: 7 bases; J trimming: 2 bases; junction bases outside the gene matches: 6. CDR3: CASKPSGGTQETQYF. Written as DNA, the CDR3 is TGTGCCAGCAAACCTAGCGGGGGGACTCAAGAGACCCAGTACTTC.

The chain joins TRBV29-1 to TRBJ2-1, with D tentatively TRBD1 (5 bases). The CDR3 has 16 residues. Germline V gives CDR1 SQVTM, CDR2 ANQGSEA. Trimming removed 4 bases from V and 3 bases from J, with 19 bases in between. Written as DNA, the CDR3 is TGCAGCGTTGGAGGACACTCAGCTTTGATCTACAATGAGCAGTTCTTC. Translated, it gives CSVGGHSALIYNEQFF.

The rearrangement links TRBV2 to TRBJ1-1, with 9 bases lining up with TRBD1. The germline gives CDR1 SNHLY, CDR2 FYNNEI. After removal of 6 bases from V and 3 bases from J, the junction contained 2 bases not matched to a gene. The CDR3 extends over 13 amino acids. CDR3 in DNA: TGTGCCAGCAGGGGGGACAGGGACACTGAAGCTTTCTTT. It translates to CASRGDRDTEAFF.

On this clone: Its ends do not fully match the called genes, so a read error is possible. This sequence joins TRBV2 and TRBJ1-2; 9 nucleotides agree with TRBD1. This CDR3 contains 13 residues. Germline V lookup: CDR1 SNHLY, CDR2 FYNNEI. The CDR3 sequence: CASSVVVDRGLSF. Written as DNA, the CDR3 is TGTGCCAGCAGTGTAGTGGTGGACAGGGGTTTATCCTTC.

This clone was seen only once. CDR3 in DNA: TGTGCCAGTAGTGCCAGGCTGGGACAGTATAATTCACCCCTCCACTTT. It translates to CASSARLGQYNSPLHF. J is TRBJ1-6 and V is TRBV19; 7 bases align to TRBD1. This CDR3 is 16 amino acids long. The trim removed 5 bases at V and 4 bases at J, leaving 8 bases unmatched. Germline CDR1 is LNHDA and CDR2 is SQIVND (reference sequence).

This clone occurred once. As DNA, the CDR3 is TGCGCCAGCAGCCTCCAGCGGGGGGCTGGCCACGAGCAGTACTTC. This encodes CASSLQRGAGHEQYF. The chain employs TRBV4-1 and TRBJ2-7, with 9 bases aligning to TRBD2. The CDR3 covers 15 residues. Trimming at V came to 4 bases and at J to 5 bases, leaving 9 bases not matched to a gene. The germline V gene has CDR1 MGHRA and CDR2 YSYEKL.

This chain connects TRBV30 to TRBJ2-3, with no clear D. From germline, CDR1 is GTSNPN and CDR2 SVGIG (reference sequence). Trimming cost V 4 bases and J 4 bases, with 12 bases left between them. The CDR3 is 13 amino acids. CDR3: CAWNAALPDTQYF. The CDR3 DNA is TGTGCCTGGAATGCGGCCCTCCCAGATACGCAGTATTTT.

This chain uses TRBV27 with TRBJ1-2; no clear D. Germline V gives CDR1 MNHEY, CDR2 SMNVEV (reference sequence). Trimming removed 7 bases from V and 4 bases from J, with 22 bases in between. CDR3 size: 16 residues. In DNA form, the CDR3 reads TGTGCCAGCAAAATTACGGGTGGTCGGGAGAGCTATGGCTACACCTTC. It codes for CASKITGGRESYGYTF.

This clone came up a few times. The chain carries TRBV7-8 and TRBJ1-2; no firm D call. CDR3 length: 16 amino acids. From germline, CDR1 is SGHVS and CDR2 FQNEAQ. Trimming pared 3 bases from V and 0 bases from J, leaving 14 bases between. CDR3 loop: CASSFRVAPPNYGYTF. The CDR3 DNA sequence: TGTGCCAGCAGCTTTCGGGTGGCCCCACCTAACTATGGCTACACCTTC.